This T cell receptor beta chain was identified during a study of T cell repertoires in cytomegalovirus infection (dated 2019 in TCRdb). Concerning the study at large: Peptide stimulations targeted recently identified HLA-C-restricted CMV epitopes, whose presentation resists viral immunomodulation, together with well-studied HLA-B-restricted epitopes. The HLA type of each donor mattered for the analysis, because public TCR beta signatures pointed to carriage of CMV infection along with the matching HLA type.

Reading the germline V gene (reference sequence) gives CDR1 LNHDA and CDR2 SQIVND. The junction shows trimming of 5 bases on V and 1 base on J, and the gene matches do not reach 12 bases of it. The CDR3 goes from the cysteine to the phenylalanine over 17 residues. CDR3 DNA only is kept here, 51 bases in frame from base 1. The paper as a whole reports these results and caveats: The ex vivo response was dominated by HLA-C-restricted CMV-specific TCR beta clonotypes, which also provided the single most frequent clonotype in two of eight donors. Cumulative frequency of public TCR beta family members discriminated carriers of CMV infection plus the relevant HLA type in this cohort and an independent approximately 340-donor cohort.

The sample's treatment or condition label, decoded: in vitro stimulation with specific CMV peptide epitopes to enrich CMV-specific T cells. TCRdb lists the instrument as Illumina HiSeq 1500. TCRdb itself trimmed the public reads at Q25 with fastp, ran MiXCR and retained productive beta chains. When rows share a CDR3 protein, they turn into one entry using the most common DNA and genes. The table for this sample lists fewer than 1,000,000 distinct CDR3 sequences; around 31% of them were counted only once. The ten largest clones take up about an eighth of the sample. In regard to this clonotype: Which antigen it targets is not known. Per-nucleotide qualities are absent, and no much larger clonotype sits a single base away.

The V and J segments used are TRBV19 and TRBJ1-2; 8 bases in the junction line up with TRBD1. The source was cultured CD8+ T cells from PBMCs, collected from culture after CMV antigen stimulation. The receptor's source is a human donor in good health (CMV status not recorded). Some clones in this sample may be carry-over from other donors' samples. The bases read TGTGCCAGTAGTTACGAAATGGGGACAGGATTTAACTATGGCTACACCTTC. It translates to CASSYEMGTGFNYGYTF.